This T cell receptor (beta chain) is drawn from a study of breast tumors, draining lymph nodes, adjacent tissues. Points from the study as a whole: Tumor T cell lymph node origin was a supported hypothesis, not proven. Tumor TCR diversity was below lymph nodes but above nontumor tissue.

There are many counts of this clonotype. Its cognate antigen is unknown. V was clipped by 2 bases and J by 9 bases, with 12 bases between them. Germline assignment: CDR1 SNHLY and CDR2 FYNNEI. The CDR3 loop spans 13 amino acids. Each CDR3 protein is one row after TCRdb ran MiXCR on the multiplex PCR reads. This table holds approximately 210,000 distinct CDR3 sequences, roughly 30% found once. Breast cancer patients provided tissue from their axillary draining lymph nodes. Sequencing used axillary lymph node tissue. The TCR comes from a female donor with breast cancer. Some clones in this sample may be carry-over from other donors' samples. The gene calls are TRBV2 and TRBJ2-3, with D perhaps assigned TRBD1 or TRBD2 (5 bases each). CDR3 loop: CASSEMGVRTQYF. DNA of the CDR3: TGTGCCAGCAGTGAAATGGGGGTCCGCACGCAGTATTTT.